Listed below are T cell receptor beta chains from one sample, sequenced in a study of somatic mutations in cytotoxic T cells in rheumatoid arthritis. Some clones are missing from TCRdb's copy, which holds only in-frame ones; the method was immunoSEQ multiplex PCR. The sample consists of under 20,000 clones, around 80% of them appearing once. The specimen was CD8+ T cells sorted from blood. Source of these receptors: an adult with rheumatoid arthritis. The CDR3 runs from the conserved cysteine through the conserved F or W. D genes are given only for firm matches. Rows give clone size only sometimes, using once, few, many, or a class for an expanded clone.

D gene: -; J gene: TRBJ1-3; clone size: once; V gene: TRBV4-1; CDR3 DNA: TGCGCCAGCAGCCATCCGGACGGGGCTGGAAACACCATATATTTT; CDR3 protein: CASSHPDGAGNTIYF
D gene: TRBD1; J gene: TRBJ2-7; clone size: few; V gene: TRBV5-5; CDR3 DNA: TGTGCCAGCAGCAGCCGGGACAGGGCCTACGAGCAGTACTTC; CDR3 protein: CASSSRDRAYEQYF
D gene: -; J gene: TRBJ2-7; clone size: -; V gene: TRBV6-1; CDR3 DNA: TGTGCCAGCAATGAGGCACTGGGTTACGAGCAGTACTTC; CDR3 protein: CASNEALGYEQYF
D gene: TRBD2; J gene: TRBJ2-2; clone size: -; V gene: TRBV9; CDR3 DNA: TGTGCCAGCAGCGTAGCACCCGCGGGGGGGAGCACCGGGGAGCTGTTTTTT; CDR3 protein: CASSVAPAGGSTGELFF
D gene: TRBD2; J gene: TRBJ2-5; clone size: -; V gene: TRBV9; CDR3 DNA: TGTGCCAGCAGCCCCACTAGCGGGGCTCCAGAGACCCAGTACTTC; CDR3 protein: CASSPTSGAPETQYF
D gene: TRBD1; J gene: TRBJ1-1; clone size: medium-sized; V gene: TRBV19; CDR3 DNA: TGTGCCAGTAGCGAGGACAGGGCGAACACTGAAGCTTTCTTT; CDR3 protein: CASSEDRANTEAFF
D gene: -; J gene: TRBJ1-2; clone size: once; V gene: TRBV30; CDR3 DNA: TGTGCCTGGAGTGCTCAGAGTAACTATGGCTACACCTTC; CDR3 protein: CAWSAQSNYGYTF
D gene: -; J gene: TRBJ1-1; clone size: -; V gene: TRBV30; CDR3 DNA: TGTGCCTGGAGTAGAGACATGAACACTGAAGCTTTCTTT; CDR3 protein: CAWSRDMNTEAFF
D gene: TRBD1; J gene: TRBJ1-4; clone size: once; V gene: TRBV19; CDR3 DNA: TGTGCCAGTACTGAGGGGGCGAATGAAAAACTGTTTTTT; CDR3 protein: CASTEGANEKLFF
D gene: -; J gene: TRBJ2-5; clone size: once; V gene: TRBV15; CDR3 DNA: TGTGCCACCAGCAGAGGAGGGGAACAAGAGACCCAGTACTTC; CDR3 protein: CATSRGGEQETQYF
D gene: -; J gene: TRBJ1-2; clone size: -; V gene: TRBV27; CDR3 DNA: TGTGCCAGCAGTTTTCTCGGCGGAAACTATGGCTACACCTTC; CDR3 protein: CASSFLGGNYGYTF
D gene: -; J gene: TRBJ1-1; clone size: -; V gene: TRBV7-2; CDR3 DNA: TGTGCCAGCAGCTTAGACAGGGACACTGAAGCTTTCTTT; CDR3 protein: CASSLDRDTEAFF
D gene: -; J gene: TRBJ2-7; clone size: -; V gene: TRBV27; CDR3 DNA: TGTGCCAGCAGTTTATCAGGGGAGAGCTCCTACGAGCAGTACTTC; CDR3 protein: CASSLSGESSYEQYF
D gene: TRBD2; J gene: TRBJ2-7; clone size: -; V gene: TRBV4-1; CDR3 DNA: TGCGCCAGCAGCCAGGGACTAGCGTCAAACGAGCAGTACTTC; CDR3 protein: CASSQGLASNEQYF
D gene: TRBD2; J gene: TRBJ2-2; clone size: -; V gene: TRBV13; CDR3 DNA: TGTGCCAGCACCCCGGGGCCTAGCGGGCTCGGGCCGCTGTTTTTT; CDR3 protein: CASTPGPSGLGPLFF
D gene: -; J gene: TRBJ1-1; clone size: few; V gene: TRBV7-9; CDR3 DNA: TGTGCCAGCGGGAGGGGCCTCGAAGCTTTCTTT; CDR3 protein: CASGRGLEAFF
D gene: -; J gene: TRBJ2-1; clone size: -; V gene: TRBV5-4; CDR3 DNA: TGTGCCAGCAGCTTGGGTCGAGGCGGGAAGCAGTTCTTC; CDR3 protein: CASSLGRGGKQFF
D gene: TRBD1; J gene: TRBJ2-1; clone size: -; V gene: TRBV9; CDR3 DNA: TGTGCCAGCAGCCACGGGACAGGGGAATTTATACAGTTCTTC; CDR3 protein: CASSHGTGEFIQFF
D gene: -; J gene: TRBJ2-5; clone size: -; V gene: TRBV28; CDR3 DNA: TGTGCCAGCAGAACCACAGGGATCGGAAAGACCCAGTACTTC; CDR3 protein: CASRTTGIGKTQYF
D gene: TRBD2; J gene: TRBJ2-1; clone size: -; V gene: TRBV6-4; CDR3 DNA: TGTGCCAGCAGCTTAGCGGGGGGGCCTTACAATGAGCAGTTCTTC; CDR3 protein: CASSLAGGPYNEQFF
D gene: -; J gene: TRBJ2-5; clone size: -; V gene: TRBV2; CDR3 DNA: TGTGCCAGCAGTGGTCGGGCCTCAAGTCAAGAGACCCAGTACTTC; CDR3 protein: CASSGRASSQETQYF
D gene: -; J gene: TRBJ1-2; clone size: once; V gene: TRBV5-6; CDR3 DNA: TGTGCCAGCAGCTTGGGGGGGGATGGCTACACCTTC; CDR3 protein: CASSLGGDGYTF
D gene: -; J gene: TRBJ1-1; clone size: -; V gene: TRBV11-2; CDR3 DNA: TGTGCCAGCAGCTTAGAAGGCAAGAAGGGAACCTGGACTGAAGCTTTCTTT; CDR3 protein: CASSLEGKKGTWTEAFF
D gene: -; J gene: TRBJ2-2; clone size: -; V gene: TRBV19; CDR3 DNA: TGTGCCGCCCAAGTAGGCACCGGGGAGCTGTTTTTT; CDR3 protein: CAAQVGTGELFF
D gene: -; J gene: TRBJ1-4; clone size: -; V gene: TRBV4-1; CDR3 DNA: TGCGCCAGCAGCCAAGCTCCTCCGCTTCTAGCCAAAGGCAGGAATGAAAAACTGTTTTTT; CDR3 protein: CASSQAPPLLAKGRNEKLFF
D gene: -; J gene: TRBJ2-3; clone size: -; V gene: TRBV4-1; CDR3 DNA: TGCGCCAGCAGCCAAGAGGGAGACAGCACTAGCACAGATACGCAGTATTTT; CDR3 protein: CASSQEGDSTSTDTQYF
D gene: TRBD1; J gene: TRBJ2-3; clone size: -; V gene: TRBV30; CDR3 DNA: TGTGCCTGGAGCGCCCAGGGGGTAACAGATACGCAGTATTTT; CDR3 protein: CAWSAQGVTDTQYF
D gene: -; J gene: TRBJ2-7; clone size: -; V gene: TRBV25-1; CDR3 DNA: TGTGCCAGCAGTGAATCGTGGGACATAAACGAGCAGTACTTC; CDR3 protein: CASSESWDINEQYF
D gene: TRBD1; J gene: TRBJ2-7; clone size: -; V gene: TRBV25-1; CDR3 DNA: TGTGCCAGCAGTGTGGGACAGGGGGGGACCTACGAGCAGTACTTC; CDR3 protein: CASSVGQGGTYEQYF
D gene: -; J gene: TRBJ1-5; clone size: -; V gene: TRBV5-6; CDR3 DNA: TGTGCCAGCAGCTTGGCTTCCGGGAATCAGCCCCAGCATTTT; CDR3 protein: CASSLASGNQPQHF
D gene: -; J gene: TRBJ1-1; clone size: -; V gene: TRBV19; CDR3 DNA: TGTGCCAGTAGTAGGGGCACTGAAGCTTTCTTT; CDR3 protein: CASSRGTEAFF
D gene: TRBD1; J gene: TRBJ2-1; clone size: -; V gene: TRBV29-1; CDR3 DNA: TGCAGCGCGGCAGGGGGCCCTGAGCAGTTCTTC; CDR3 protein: CSAAGGPEQFF
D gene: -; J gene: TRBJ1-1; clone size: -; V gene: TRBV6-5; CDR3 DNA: TGTGCCAGCAGTTACTCGGGGGGAGGCACTGAAGCTTTCTTT; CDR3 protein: CASSYSGGGTEAFF
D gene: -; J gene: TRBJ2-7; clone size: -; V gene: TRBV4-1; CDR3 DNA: TGCGCCAGCAGCCAGACAGGAGTGGGATACGAGCAGTACTTC; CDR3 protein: CASSQTGVGYEQYF
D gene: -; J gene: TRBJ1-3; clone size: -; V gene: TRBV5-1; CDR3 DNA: TGCGCCAGCAGCTTGGCAGACGATTCTGGAAACACCATATATTTT; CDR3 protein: CASSLADDSGNTIYF
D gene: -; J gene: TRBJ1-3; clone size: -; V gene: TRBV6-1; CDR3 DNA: TGTGCCAGCAGTGAATTGACAGACAGCTCTGGAAACACCATATATTTT; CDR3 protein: CASSELTDSSGNTIYF
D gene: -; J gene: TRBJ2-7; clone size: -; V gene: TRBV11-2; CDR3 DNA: TGTGCCAGCAGCTTGAGCAGGGCGCCCCTCTACGAGCAGTACTTC; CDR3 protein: CASSLSRAPLYEQYF
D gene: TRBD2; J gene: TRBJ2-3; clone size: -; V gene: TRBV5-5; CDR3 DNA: TGTGCCAGCAGCCCCGGGGGGGCGGGGGGGCCTCTAGATACGCAGTATTTT; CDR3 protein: CASSPGGAGGPLDTQYF
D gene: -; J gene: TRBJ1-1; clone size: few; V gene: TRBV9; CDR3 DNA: TGTGCCAGCAGCACAGGGTTAACTGAAGCTTTCTTT; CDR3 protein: CASSTGLTEAFF
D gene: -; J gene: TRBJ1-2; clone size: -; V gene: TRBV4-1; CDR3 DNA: TGCGCCAGCAGAGGGGGCTATGGCTACACCTTC; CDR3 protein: CASRGGYGYTF
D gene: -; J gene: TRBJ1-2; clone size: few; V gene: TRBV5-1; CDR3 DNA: TGCGCCAGCAGCTGGGGCTATGGCTACACCTTC; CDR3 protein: CASSWGYGYTF
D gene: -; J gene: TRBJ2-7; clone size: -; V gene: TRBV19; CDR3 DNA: TGTGCCAGTAGTATAGCTGGGATGCGGTCCTACGAGCAGTACTTC; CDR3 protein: CASSIAGMRSYEQYF
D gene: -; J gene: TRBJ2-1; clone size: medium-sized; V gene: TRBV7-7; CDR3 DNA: TGTGCCAGCAGCTCATTCATTGGCTATGAGCAGTTCTTC; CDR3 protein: CASSSFIGYEQFF
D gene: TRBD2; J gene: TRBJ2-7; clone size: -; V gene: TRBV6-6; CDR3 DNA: TGTGCCAGCAGTTCGAGCCGACTAGCGGGGGACGAGCAGTACTTC; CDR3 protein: CASSSSRLAGDEQYF
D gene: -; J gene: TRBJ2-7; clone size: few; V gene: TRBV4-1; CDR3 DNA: TGCGCCAGCAGCCAGAGACCGGGACTGGTCTACGAGCAGTACTTC; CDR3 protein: CASSQRPGLVYEQYF
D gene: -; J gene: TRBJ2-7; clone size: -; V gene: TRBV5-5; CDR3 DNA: TGTGCCAGCAGCATGGAACTGTTCCCAGGAGGCTACGAGCAGTACTTC; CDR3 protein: CASSMELFPGGYEQYF
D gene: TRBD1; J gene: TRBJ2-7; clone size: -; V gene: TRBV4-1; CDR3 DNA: TGCGCCAGCAGCCAAGTAAGGGGACAGGGGATAACGGTGTACGAGCAGTACTTC; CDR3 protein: CASSQVRGQGITVYEQYF
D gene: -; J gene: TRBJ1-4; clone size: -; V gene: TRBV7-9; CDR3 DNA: TGTGCCAGCAGCCTACCCAGGGGAGCGAGGGAAAAACTGTTTTTT; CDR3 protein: CASSLPRGAREKLFF
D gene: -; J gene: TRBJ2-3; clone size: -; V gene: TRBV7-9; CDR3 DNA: TGTGCCAGCACCCCAAGGCAGGATGGGGACCCAGATACGCAGTATTTT; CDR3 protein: CASTPRQDGDPDTQYF
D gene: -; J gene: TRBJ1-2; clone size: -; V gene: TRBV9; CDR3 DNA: TGTGCCAGCAGCGCCTCCGGGGCTACCTATGGCTACACCTTC; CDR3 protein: CASSASGATYGYTF
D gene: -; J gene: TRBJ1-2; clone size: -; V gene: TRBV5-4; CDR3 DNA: TGTGCCAGCAGCTTCTCCAGCGGGCATGGCTACACCTTC; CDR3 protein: CASSFSSGHGYTF
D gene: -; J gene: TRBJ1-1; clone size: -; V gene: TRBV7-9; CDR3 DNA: TGTGCCAGCAGCTTAGCGTCGGGGATGAACACTGAAGCTTTCTTT; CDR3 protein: CASSLASGMNTEAFF
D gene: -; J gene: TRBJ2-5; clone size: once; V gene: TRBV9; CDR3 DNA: TGTGCCAGCAGCGACACCGGGACTCGAGAGACCCAGTACTTC; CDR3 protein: CASSDTGTRETQYF
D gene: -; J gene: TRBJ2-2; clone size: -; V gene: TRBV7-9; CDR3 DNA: TGTGCCAGCAGCTTAGCCTCCGGGTACACCGGGGAGCTGTTTTTT; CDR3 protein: CASSLASGYTGELFF
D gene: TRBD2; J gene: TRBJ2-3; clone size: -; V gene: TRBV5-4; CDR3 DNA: TGTGCCAGCAGCTTGTCCAGCGGGGGGCCAGATACGCAGTATTTT; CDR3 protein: CASSLSSGGPDTQYF
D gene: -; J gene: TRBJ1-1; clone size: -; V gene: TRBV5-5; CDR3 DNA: TGTGCCAGCAGCTTGGCGGGCGGGGGAGCTTTCTTT; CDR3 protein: CASSLAGGGAFF